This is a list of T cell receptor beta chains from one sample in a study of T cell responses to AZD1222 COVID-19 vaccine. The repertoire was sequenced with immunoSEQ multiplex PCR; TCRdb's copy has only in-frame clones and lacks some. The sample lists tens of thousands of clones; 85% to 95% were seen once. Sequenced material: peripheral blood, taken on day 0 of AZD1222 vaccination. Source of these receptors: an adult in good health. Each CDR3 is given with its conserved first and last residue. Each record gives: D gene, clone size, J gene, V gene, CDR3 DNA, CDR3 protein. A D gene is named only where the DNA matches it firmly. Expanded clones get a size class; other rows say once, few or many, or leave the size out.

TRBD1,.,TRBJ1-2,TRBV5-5,TGTGCCAGCAGCCCACAGGGGGCTGCGAACTATGGCTACACCTTC,CASSPQGAANYGYTF
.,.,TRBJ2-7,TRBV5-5,TGTGCCAGCAGCTTGGGTAGTAACGCCTACGAGCAGTACTTC,CASSLGSNAYEQYF
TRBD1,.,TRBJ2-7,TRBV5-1,TGCGCCAGCAGCTTGGGGGACAGGGTGGACGAGCAGTACTTC,CASSLGDRVDEQYF
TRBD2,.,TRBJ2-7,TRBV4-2,TGTGCCAGCAGCCGAGGACTAGTCTACGAGCAGTACTTC,CASSRGLVYEQYF
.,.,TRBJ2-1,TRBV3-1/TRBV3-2,TGTGCCAGCAGCCACAGGGGGGGGGCCATCGGTGAGCAGTTCTTC,CASSHRGGAIGEQFF
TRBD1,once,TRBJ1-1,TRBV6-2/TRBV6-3,TGTGCCAGCAGTGGGACAGGGGTTCCCCGGGACACTGAAGCTTTCTTT,CASSGTGVPRDTEAFF
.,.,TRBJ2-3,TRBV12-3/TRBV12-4,TGTGCCAGCAGACCAGGGATACGAGATACGCAGTATTTT,CASRPGIRDTQYF
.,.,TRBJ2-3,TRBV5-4,TGTGCCAGCAGTTCGGGACCAAAGGGCCACACAGATACGCAGTATTTT,CASSSGPKGHTDTQYF
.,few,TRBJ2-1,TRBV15,TGTGCCACCAGCAGAGATAGGACTCCCTCCTACAATGAGCAGTTCTTC,CATSRDRTPSYNEQFF
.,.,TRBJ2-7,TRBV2,TGTGCCAGCAAGGCTAGCGCCTCCTACGAGCAGTACTTC,CASKASASYEQYF
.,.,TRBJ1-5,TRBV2,TGTGCCAGCAGTTACTCGGGAGATCAGCCCCAGCATTTT,CASSYSGDQPQHF
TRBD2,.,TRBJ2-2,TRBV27,TGTGCCAGCAGTTTACAGCGGGGGGCCAGTCCCGGGGAGCTGTTTTTT,CASSLQRGASPGELFF
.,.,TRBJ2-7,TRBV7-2,TGTGCCAGCAGCTTTATTGTTGGGGGCATGGACGAGCAGTACTTC,CASSFIVGGMDEQYF
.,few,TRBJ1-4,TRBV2,TGTGCCATTTCCAGACGGGGAGGAAACGAAAAACTGTTTTTT,CAISRRGGNEKLFF
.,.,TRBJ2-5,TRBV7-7,TGTGCCAGCAGCCCGGCGTGGGAGCTCCAAGAGACCCAGTACTTC,CASSPAWELQETQYF
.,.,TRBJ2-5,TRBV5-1,TGCGCCAGCAGTACGGATACGCAAGAGACCCAGTACTTC,CASSTDTQETQYF
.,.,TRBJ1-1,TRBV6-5,TGTGCCAGCAACGATAGGCCAGGGGTACAAGCTTTCTTT,CASNDRPGVQAFF
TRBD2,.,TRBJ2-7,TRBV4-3,TGCGCCAGCAGCCAAGAGATCGGCGGGAGCGCCTACGAGCAGTACTTC,CASSQEIGGSAYEQYF
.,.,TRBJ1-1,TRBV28,TGTGCCAGCAGCACCAACAGGTTTCGTGAAGCTTTCTTT,CASSTNRFREAFF
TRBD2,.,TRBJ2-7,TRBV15,TGTGCCACCCAAATATCAGGACTAGTGAGGCAGTACTTC,CATQISGLVRQYF
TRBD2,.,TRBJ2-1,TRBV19,TGTGCCAGTAGTATTATTCAGCGGGAGATTGGGAATGAGCAGTTCTTC,CASSIIQREIGNEQFF
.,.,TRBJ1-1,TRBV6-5,TGTGCCAGCAGTTATTCCGGCAGTAGGGCTGAAGCTTTCTTT,CASSYSGSRAEAFF
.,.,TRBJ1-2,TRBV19,TGTGCCAGTAGTATTGGGGGGCCCAACTATGGCTACACCTTC,CASSIGGPNYGYTF
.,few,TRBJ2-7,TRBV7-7,TGTGCTAGCAGCCCCCGGGGTTGGTCCTGGGAGGAGCAGTACTTC,CASSPRGWSWEEQYF
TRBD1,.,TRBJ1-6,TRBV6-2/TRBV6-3,TGTGCCAGCAGCTTAAGAGACAGGGGTAATTCACCCCTCCACTTT,CASSLRDRGNSPLHF
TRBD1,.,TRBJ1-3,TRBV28,TGTGCCAGCAGTCCCGGGACAGGGGATGGTGGAAACACCATATATTTT,CASSPGTGDGGNTIYF
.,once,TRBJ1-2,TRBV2,TGTGCCAGCACTCAGGGGACTAACTATGGCTACACCTTC,CASTQGTNYGYTF
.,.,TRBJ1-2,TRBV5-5,TGTGCCAGCAGTTTTCAGGGGCCGCGGTTAGATGGCTACACCTTC,CASSFQGPRLDGYTF
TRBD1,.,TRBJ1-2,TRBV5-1,TGCGCCAGCAGCCCCCGGACAGGGCAGGCCAACTATGGCTACACCTTC,CASSPRTGQANYGYTF
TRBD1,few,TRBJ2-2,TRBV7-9,TGTGCCAGCAGCTCCGACCACAGGGGGCCCGGGGAGCTGTTTTTT,CASSSDHRGPGELFF
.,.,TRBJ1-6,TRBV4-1,TGCGCCAGCAGCCAAGTTGGGGCAGGGAGGGATAATTCACCCCTCCACTTT,CASSQVGAGRDNSPLHF
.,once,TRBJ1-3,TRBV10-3,TGTGCCATCAGTGAGCCAGGGTCTGGAAACACCATATATTTT,CAISEPGSGNTIYF
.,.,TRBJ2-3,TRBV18,TGTGCCAGCTCACTAGGACGTTCAGATACGCAGTATTTT,CASSLGRSDTQYF
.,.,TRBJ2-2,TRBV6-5,TGTGCCAGCAGGGGCCTAGGGAACACCGGGGAGCTGTTTTTT,CASRGLGNTGELFF
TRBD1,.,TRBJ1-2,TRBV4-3,TGCGCCAGCAGCCAAAAGGGGGCAGGGGGGAACTATGGCTACACCTTC,CASSQKGAGGNYGYTF
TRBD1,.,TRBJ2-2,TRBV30,TGTGCCTGGATGTGGGGACAGGTGGTAGTGAGGACCGGGGAGCTGTTTTTT,CAWMWGQVVVRTGELFF
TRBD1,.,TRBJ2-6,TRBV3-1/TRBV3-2,TGTGCCAGCAGCCGGGACAGAGTTCTTAGCTCTGGGGCCAACGTCCTGACTTTC,CASSRDRVLSSGANVLTF
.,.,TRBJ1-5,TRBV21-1,TGTGCCAGCAGCAACCTGCAGGGTAGCAATCAGCCCCAGCATTTT,CASSNLQGSNQPQHF
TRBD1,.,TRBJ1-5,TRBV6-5,TGTGCCAGCAGGGAGACAGGGATCGGACAGCCCCAGCATTTT,CASRETGIGQPQHF
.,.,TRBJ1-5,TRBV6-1,TGTGCCAGCAGTGAAGGGGAACGGAACAATCAGCCCCAGCATTTT,CASSEGERNNQPQHF
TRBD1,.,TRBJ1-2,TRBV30,TGTGCCTGGAGGACAGGGTATGGCTACACCTTC,CAWRTGYGYTF
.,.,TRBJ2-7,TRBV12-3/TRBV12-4,TGTGCCAGCAGTTCTCTAGCCGAGCAGTACTTC,CASSSLAEQYF
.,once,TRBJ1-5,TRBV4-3,TGCGCCAGCAGCCAAGTAGCGGACAGCTATCAGCCCCAGCATTTT,CASSQVADSYQPQHF
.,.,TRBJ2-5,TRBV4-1,TGCGCCAGCAGCCAAGACCCTAGGGGGGGCGAGACCCAGTACTTC,CASSQDPRGGETQYF
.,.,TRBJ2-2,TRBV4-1,TGCGCCAGCAGCCACGCTGAACAGGGAGCCGGGGAGCTGTTTTTT,CASSHAEQGAGELFF
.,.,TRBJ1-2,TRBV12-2,TGTGCAAGTCGCACCGGACAGGCGACCTATGGCTACACCTTC,CASRTGQATYGYTF
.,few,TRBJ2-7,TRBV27,TGTGCCATACGCTGTGGTTTTTGGCATCAGGGGTACGAGCAGTACTTC,CAIRCGFWHQGYEQYF
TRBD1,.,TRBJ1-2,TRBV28,TGTGCCAGCACCTCCTTGACAGGGGAAGGCTACACCTTC,CASTSLTGEGYTF